The rows below give T cell receptor beta chains drawn from one sample of a study of cytomegalovirus exposure and HLA in healthy donors. The table came from immunoSEQ multiplex PCR; TCRdb's copy has only in-frame clones and leaves some out. The sample holds some 190,000 clones, 75% to 90% seen once. Sequences were obtained from PBMCs. All receptors come from a woman aged 25 to 39 in good health and CMV-seronegative. Both conserved end residues are part of each CDR3. A D gene is named only where the DNA matches it firmly. Rows may omit the clone size; those that give it use once, few, many or a size class.

abundance	j_gene	d_gene	v_gene	CDR3aa	CDR3nt
-	TRBJ2-1	-	TRBV29-1	CSSEDSGFGGQFF	TGCAGCTCCGAGGACTCGGGATTTGGAGGGCAGTTCTTC
-	TRBJ2-1	TRBD2	TRBV11-2	CASSFYGGVYNEQFF	TGTGCCAGCAGCTTTTACGGGGGGGTTTACAATGAGCAGTTCTTC
-	TRBJ2-7	-	TRBV7-9	CASSLLTSSYEQYF	TGTGCCAGCAGCTTACTGACAAGTTCCTACGAGCAGTACTTC
-	TRBJ2-7	TRBD2	TRBV4-1	CASSYAPGGSYEQYF	TGCGCCAGCAGCTACGCCCCGGGGGGCTCCTACGAGCAGTACTTC
-	TRBJ2-6	-	TRBV30	CARKGFSSGANVLTF	TGTGCCCGGAAGGGGTTTTCCTCTGGGGCCAACGTCCTGACTTTC
-	TRBJ1-1	-	TRBV2	CASNPDILNTEAFF	TGTGCCAGCAACCCGGACATCTTGAACACTGAAGCTTTCTTT
few	TRBJ2-1	TRBD2	TRBV7-3	CASSASGAVYNEQFF	TGTGCCAGCAGCGCCAGCGGGGCTGTTTACAATGAGCAGTTCTTC
-	TRBJ2-7	TRBD1	TRBV27	CASSWTGNYEQYF	TGTGCCAGCAGTTGGACAGGAAACTACGAGCAGTACTTC
once	TRBJ2-7	-	TRBV18	CASAPRGAGPSYEQYF	TGTGCCAGCGCCCCTAGGGGCGCAGGGCCTTCCTACGAGCAGTACTTC
-	TRBJ2-7	-	TRBV7-2	CASSLGGGGYEQYF	TGTGCCAGCAGCTTAGGGGGAGGGGGATACGAGCAGTACTTC
-	TRBJ2-5	-	TRBV5-1	CASSRDGETQYF	TGCGCCAGCAGCCGGGATGGGGAGACCCAGTACTTC
few	TRBJ1-2	-	TRBV11-2	CASSLDSGAIDGYTF	TGTGCCAGCAGCTTAGACTCAGGGGCTATAGATGGCTACACCTTC
-	TRBJ2-1	TRBD2	TRBV18	CASSPTGTSGRDRFF	TGTGCCAGCTCACCGACTGGGACTAGCGGGAGGGATCGGTTCTTC
few	TRBJ2-7	TRBD2	TRBV19	CASSPAGSGWLGEQYF	TGTGCCAGTAGCCCGGCGGGTAGCGGGTGGCTGGGCGAGCAGTACTTC
-	TRBJ2-1	TRBD2	TRBV7-3	CASSWTSGTYNEQFF	TGTGCCAGCAGCTGGACTAGCGGGACCTACAATGAGCAGTTCTTC
-	TRBJ2-7	-	TRBV27	CASSFGDRPLSYEQYF	TGTGCCAGCAGTTTTGGAGACAGGCCTCTCTCCTACGAGCAGTACTTC
-	TRBJ1-5	TRBD1	TRBV28	CATQDRGHGQPQHF	TGTGCCACCCAGGACAGGGGGCACGGTCAGCCCCAGCATTTT
-	TRBJ2-7	-	TRBV5-6	CASSLDIRGHEQYF	TGTGCCAGCAGCTTGGATATTAGGGGTCACGAGCAGTACTTC
-	TRBJ2-1	-	TRBV28	CASSFLGSSPFF	TGTGCCAGCAGTTTCTTGGGCTCCTCGCCGTTCTTC
-	TRBJ2-7	TRBD1	TRBV14	CASSAPGQGAFEQYF	TGTGCCAGCAGCGCTCCGGGACAGGGGGCTTTCGAGCAGTACTTC
-	TRBJ2-1	TRBD2	TRBV5-4	CASSPGTSGGNEQFF	TGTGCCAGCAGCCCCGGGACTAGCGGGGGCAATGAGCAGTTCTTC
-	TRBJ2-5	TRBD1	TRBV7-8	CASSRDSPGWETQYF	TGTGCCAGCAGTCGGGACAGCCCAGGGTGGGAGACCCAGTACTTC
-	TRBJ2-2	TRBD2	TRBV5-1	CASSWDLAGANTGELFF	TGCGCCAGCAGCTGGGACCTAGCGGGGGCGAACACCGGGGAGCTGTTTTTT
-	TRBJ1-5	TRBD1	TRBV9	CASTRLGTVSSNQPQHF	TGTGCCAGCACCCGTTTAGGGACAGTAAGCAGCAATCAGCCCCAGCATTTT